The next 28 T cell receptor beta chains were all read from a single sample in a study of human T cells and chemical hapten exposure (dated by TCRdb to the early 2020s). The method was RACE. The sequencer listed for this sample is NextSeq 500. The public sequencing data were trimmed at Q25 with fastp and processed into clonotypes with MiXCR by TCRdb, which kept only in-frame beta chains. CDR3 protein duplicates are merged, each entry listing the most common genes and DNA. This sample has approximately 400,000 distinct CDR3 sequences in its table, and more than 4.5% of those were observed once. The ten biggest clones cover over 2% of the sample. The time point label here, explained by the study, means: patch test 1, 2 weeks after DPC sensitization. Taken with the paper, the label for treatment or condition translates to: therapeutic diphenylcyclopropenone sensitization with weekly scalp DPC. Source: whole blood, taken in connection with sensitization to the hapten diphenylcyclopropenone (DPC). These receptor sequences come from a woman aged 50 to 60 with alopecia areata. Some clones in this sample may be carry-over from other donors' samples.

J is TRBJ2-1 and V is TRBV20-1, with D hard to call. The germline V gene encodes CDR1 DFQATT and CDR2 SNEGSKA (reference sequence). With 0 bases removed from V and 2 bases from J, the gap between germline ends came to 11 bases. This CDR3 region has 15 residues. In DNA, the CDR3 is TGCAGTGCTAGAGAGCTGATGGGCGCCTACAATGAGCAGTTCTTC. Translating gives CSARELMGAYNEQFF.

As for this clonotype: This may arise from a read error, as a much more abundant clone is one base away. CDR3 sequence reads: CASSLVLQNTEAFF. In nucleotides, the CDR3 is TGTGCCAGCAGCTTGGTCCTCCAGAACACTGAAGCTTTCTTT. The chain uses TRBV7-9 and TRBJ1-1; D is uncertain. The germline V and J ends were trimmed by 3 bases and 1 base, with 9 bases remaining between them. Germline lookup yields CDR1 SEHNR and CDR2 FQNEAQ (reference sequence). The CDR3 length is 14 residues. Combining the CDR3 with reference TRBV7-9 and TRBJ1-1 gives the whole variable domain DTGVSQNPRHKITKRGQNVTFRCDPISEHNRLYWYRQTLGQGPEFLTYFQNEAQLEKSRLLSDRFSAERPKGSFSTLEIQRTEQGDSAMYLCASSLVLQNTEAFFGQGTRLTVV.

At least ten counts were recorded for this clonotype. The CDR3, as DNA: TGCAGCGTGGGACAGGGGTCAGCTGAAGCTTTCTTT. Its translation is CSVGQGSAEAFF. The gene calls are TRBV29-1 and TRBJ1-1, with TRBD1 matching 10 bases. Germline CDR1 SQVTM, CDR2 ANQGSEA. V shed 6 bases and J 6 bases; nucleotides not matched to a gene: 4. CDR3 size: 12 residues.

This clonotype was observed many times. The chain employs TRBV29-1 and TRBJ2-1, with D maybe TRBD1 (5 bases). The CDR3 consists of 12 residues. In germline, CDR1 is SQVTM, CDR2 ANQGSEA. The V end was cut by 5 bases, the J end by 9 bases, with 14 bases between. CDR3: CSVPNSGREQFF. The CDR3 DNA sequence: TGCAGCGTTCCGAACTCAGGGCGTGAGCAGTTCTTC.

This clonotype was seen a few times. J is TRBJ2-1 and V is TRBV7-8; D gene unclear. The V gene's germline CDR1 is SGHVS and CDR2 FQNEAQ. The CDR3 runs to 15 residues. V was cut by 5 bases and J by 8 bases, with 19 bases left in between. The CDR3 DNA is TGTGCCAGCAGCCCCATGGATGCGTTGGTCTATGAGCAGTTCTTC. Its translation is CASSPMDALVYEQFF.

In this sample, this clonotype turned up many times. V gene TRBV6-5 combines with J gene TRBJ2-2; the match to TRBD2 covers 9 bases. The germline V gene encodes CDR1 MNHEY and CDR2 SVGAGI. This CDR3 comprises 15 residues. V shed 5 bases and J 5 bases; nucleotides not matched to a gene: 6. The CDR3 sequence: CASSNVAGVTGELFF. The CDR3, as DNA: TGTGCCAGCAGTAACGTAGCGGGAGTGACCGGGGAGCTGTTTTTT.

This clonotype turned up a few times. Here the CDR3 reads CSVAEAGLPYEQYF. Here the CDR3 DNA reads TGCAGCGTTGCCGAAGCGGGACTGCCCTACGAGCAGTACTTC. The genes are TRBV29-1 and TRBJ2-7; 7 bases match TRBD2. The germline CDR1 and CDR2 sequences are SQVTM and ANQGSEA. V gave up 4 bases and J gave up 2 bases; unmatched junction bases: 8. The CDR3 runs to 14 residues.

The sample holds a few counts of this clonotype. The chain joins TRBV5-1 to TRBJ2-7, with TRBD1 as a possible D gene (7 bases). Trimming took off 4 bases at V and 2 bases at J, with 16 bases between the two ends. The CDR3 length is 15 residues. Germline V gives CDR1 SGHRS, CDR2 YFSETQ. The CDR3 region is CASSPGGSVAYEQYF. CDR3 coding DNA: TGCGCCAGCAGCCCAGGGGGGAGCGTCGCCTACGAGCAGTACTTC.

This clonotype has at least ten counts. The chain links TRBV29-1 to TRBJ1-1, with D possibly TRBD1 on 5 matching bases. This CDR3 comprises 10 residues. V was clipped by 6 bases and J by 7 bases, with 9 bases between them. Germline CDR1 SQVTM, CDR2 ANQGSEA. The CDR3 coding sequence is TGCAGCGTGGGACTCCTTGAAGCTTTCTTT. It encodes CSVGLLEAFF.

This clonotype showed up just a few times. This sequence joins TRBV7-6 and TRBJ2-3; the match to TRBD1 covers 11 bases. The V gene end was trimmed by 2 bases and the J gene end by 2 bases; junction bases not matched to a gene: 15. This CDR3 has 20 amino acids. Looked up from germline, CDR1 is SGHVS and CDR2 is FNYEAQ. As DNA, the CDR3 is TGTGCCAGCAGCTTACGGGACAGGGGGATGGCGGGAGCCATCACAGATACGCAGTATTTT. Translating it yields CASSLRDRGMAGAITDTQYF. The variable domain in full, completed from reference TRBV7-6 and TRBJ2-3, reads GAGVSQSPRYKVTKRGQDVALRCDPISGHVSLYWYRQALGQGPEFLTYFNYEAQQDKSGLPNDRFSAERPEGSISTLTIQRTEQRDSAMYRCASSLRDRGMAGAITDTQYFGPGTRLTVL.

Ten or more counts support this clonotype. The chain combines TRBV5-1 with TRBJ1-6; TRBD1 aligns across 7 bases. Germline V gives CDR1 SGHRS, CDR2 YFSETQ. The CDR3 consists of 14 residues. Trimming removed 2 bases from V and 8 bases from J; junction bases left unmatched: 4. CDR3 in amino acids: CASSLGTADSPLHF. The CDR3 DNA reads TGCGCCAGCAGCTTAGGGACAGCCGATTCACCCCTCCACTTT.

This clonotype has a count of ten or more. The chain links TRBV27 to TRBJ2-5, with 13 nucleotides matching TRBD2. V lost 6 bases and J lost 3; bases outside the gene matches: 7. Germline loops: CDR1 MNHEY, CDR2 SMNVEV (reference sequence). The CDR3 has 16 amino acids. CDR3 loop: CASRDLGLAGKETQYF. The CDR3 coding sequence is TGTGCCAGCAGGGACCTGGGACTAGCGGGGAAAGAGACCCAGTACTTC.

This clonotype was detected many times. V gene TRBV5-6 combines with J gene TRBJ2-1, with D perhaps TRBD1 (6 bases). The CDR3 is made up of 17 amino acids. V lost 3 bases to trimming and J lost 6 bases, with 22 bases between them. CDR1 SGHDT and CDR2 YYEEEE come from the germline V gene. CDR3 in DNA: TGTGCCAGCAGCTGGAAAACCGGGACACCAAAAGGCAATGAGCAGTTCTTC. This gives the protein CASSWKTGTPKGNEQFF.

This clonotype was detected many times. The chain employs TRBV20-1 and TRBJ1-1, with 8 bases matching TRBD1. The germline gives CDR1 DFQATT, CDR2 SNEGSKA (reference sequence). This CDR3 spans 18 amino acids. The V and J ends lost 0 bases and 6 bases, in that order; junction bases with no gene match: 18. The CDR3 protein is CSARDLGQGPIGASEAFF. CDR3 nucleotides: TGCAGTGCTAGAGATCTAGGACAGGGACCTATTGGGGCATCTGAAGCTTTCTTT.

This clonotype was picked up a small number of times. The V and J genes are TRBV18 and TRBJ1-5; 12 bases map to TRBD1. V lost 3 bases and J lost 6; bases outside the gene matches: 9. This CDR3 region has 17 residues. Germline values: CDR1 KGHSH, CDR2 LQKENI. In DNA form, the CDR3 reads TGTGCCAGCTCACCGGGGACAGGGGGCGCCCAGGGTCAGCCCCAGCATTTT. Translation gives CASSPGTGGAQGQPQHF.

This clonotype was found many times. This sequence joins TRBV3-1 and TRBJ2-5; D perhaps matches TRBD1 (6 bases). CDR3 length equals 15 residues. V lost 4 bases and J 1 base, leaving 13 bases between the germline ends. Per the germline V gene, CDR1 is LGHDT and CDR2 is YNNKEL (reference sequence). CDR3 residues: CASSPRRTAQETQYF. Here the CDR3 DNA reads TGTGCCAGCAGCCCTCGTCGGACAGCCCAAGAGACCCAGTACTTC.

This clonotype appeared many times. The J gene is TRBJ2-2, the V gene TRBV20-1, with D hard to call. Germline V lookup: CDR1 DFQATT, CDR2 SNEGSKA (reference sequence). The CDR3 consists of 15 residues. Trimming pared 0 bases from V and 3 bases from J, leaving 11 bases between. The CDR3 spells CSARDPQGHTGELFF. CDR3 sequence (DNA): TGCAGTGCTAGAGATCCCCAAGGTCACACCGGGGAGCTGTTTTTT.

This clonotype was seen repeatedly, ten times or more. Written as DNA, the CDR3 is TGTGCCAGCAGTCCACTGGGGGACACCTACAATGAGCAGTTCTTC. Protein: CASSPLGDTYNEQFF. The chain employs TRBV6-5 and TRBJ2-1, with D possibly being TRBD1 (6 bases). This CDR3 is 15 amino acids long. The germline gives CDR1 MNHEY, CDR2 SVGAGI. V was pared by 5 bases and J by 2 bases, with 13 bases between.

This clonotype was found many times. The gene calls are TRBV6-6 and TRBJ2-7, with D tentatively TRBD2 (6 bases). Germline V gene sequence: CDR1 MNHNY, CDR2 SVGAGI (reference sequence). The V gene lost 0 bases and the J gene lost 2 bases, with 14 bases spanning the gap. This CDR3 contains 16 residues. CDR3 in amino acids: CASSYSRGGDPYEQYF. In nucleotides, the CDR3 is TGTGCCAGCAGTTACTCACGGGGCGGGGACCCCTACGAGCAGTACTTC.

The chain has TRBV7-2 and TRBJ2-3; 9 nucleotides align to TRBD2. The ends lost 1 base at V and 2 bases at J; junction bases unmatched: 4. CDR3 length: 16 amino acids. Germline V gene sequence: CDR1 SGHTA, CDR2 FQGNSA. The CDR3 is CASSLVGGRATDTQYF. The CDR3 DNA follows: TGTGCCAGCAGCTTAGTCGGCGGGAGGGCCACAGATACGCAGTATTTT.

The DNA of the CDR3 is TGTGCCAGCAGCTCCCAGGCCACAGCTCACACTGAAGCTTTCTTT. This encodes CASSSQATAHTEAFF. J is TRBJ1-1 and V is TRBV11-2; D is unclear. V was clipped by 4 bases and J by 3 bases, with 15 bases between them. CDR1 and CDR2 from the germline V gene are SGHAT and FQNNGV. The CDR3 contains 15 residues.

The CDR3 DNA follows: TGCGCCAGCAGCCAACAGGGAAATAATTCACCCCTCCACTTT. Protein product: CASSQQGNNSPLHF. The chain recombines TRBV5-1 with TRBJ1-6; a possible D gene is TRBD1 (6 bases). V gave up 4 bases and J gave up 5 bases, with 10 bases separating them. The CDR3 sequence is 14 residues long. Germline-derived CDR1 and CDR2 are SGHRS and YFSETQ.

The chain couples TRBV7-2 to TRBJ1-6, with D unclear. The V end was cut by 6 bases, the J end by 9 bases, with 9 bases between. CDR1 and CDR2 (germline): SGHTA, FQGNSA. The CDR3 contains 12 residues. CDR3 DNA sequence: TGTGCCAGCAGTTTCGTGAGTTCACCCCTCCACTTT. This encodes CASSFVSSPLHF.

This clonotype was seen at least ten times. The rearrangement links TRBV10-3 to TRBJ2-7, with 9 bases matching TRBD2. The CDR3 covers 15 residues. Germline V gene data show CDR1 as ENHRY and CDR2 as SYGVKD. V shed 2 bases, J shed 6 bases, and the junction held 8 bases outside the gene matches. The CDR3 DNA sequence: TGTGCCATCAGTGAGGTAGCGGGAGAATCGGTCGAGCAGTACTTC. It codes for CAISEVAGESVEQYF.

The chain has TRBV27 and TRBJ2-3; 7 nucleotides match TRBD2. The germline V gene encodes CDR1 MNHEY and CDR2 SMNVEV (reference sequence). The CDR3 runs to 17 residues. Trimming took 3 bases from V and 0 from J; bases not matched to a gene: 9. The CDR3 bases are TGTGCCAGCAGTTTTAGAGGAGGGAGGGATAGCACAGATACGCAGTATTTT. It yields the protein CASSFRGGRDSTDTQYF.

This clonotype has a handful of counts. CDR3 DNA sequence: TGTGCCAGCAGCCCCTCGGAGGGGGGCTTTGGAGATACGCAGTATTTT. Translating it yields CASSPSEGGFGDTQYF. V and J are TRBV7-2 and TRBJ2-3; either TRBD1 or TRBD2 may supply D (6 bases each). V lost 5 bases, J lost 5 bases, and 20 bases lay in between. This CDR3 contains 16 residues. The germline V gene has CDR1 SGHTA and CDR2 FQGNSA.

This clonotype came up many times. V is TRBV7-9 and J is TRBJ1-4, with D unresolved. Germline V gene lookup returns CDR1 SEHNR and CDR2 FQNEAQ (reference sequence). Trimming removed 7 bases from V and 4 bases from J, with 16 bases in between. This CDR3 is 15 amino acids long. In DNA, the CDR3 is TGTGCCAGCATCCCCCCGGCGGGAAGTAATGAAAAACTGTTTTTT. This encodes CASIPPAGSNEKLFF.

In this sample, this clonotype turned up many times. The chain joins TRBV29-1 to TRBJ1-5; 9 bases match TRBD1. The ends lost 5 bases at V and 5 bases at J; junction bases unmatched: 4. The CDR3 is 13 residues long. CDR1 is SQVTM and CDR2 is ANQGSEA in the germline V gene. The CDR3 DNA follows: TGCAGCGTTCCGGGACAGGGAGATCAGCCCCAGCATTTT. The encoded protein is CSVPGQGDQPQHF. Drawing the rest from reference TRBV29-1 and TRBJ1-5, the complete variable domain is SAVISQKPSRDICQRGTSLTIQCQVDSQVTMMFWYRQQPGQSLTLIATANQGSEATYESGFVIDKFPISRPNLTFSTLTVSNMSPEDSSIYLCSVPGQGDQPQHFGDGTRLSIL.